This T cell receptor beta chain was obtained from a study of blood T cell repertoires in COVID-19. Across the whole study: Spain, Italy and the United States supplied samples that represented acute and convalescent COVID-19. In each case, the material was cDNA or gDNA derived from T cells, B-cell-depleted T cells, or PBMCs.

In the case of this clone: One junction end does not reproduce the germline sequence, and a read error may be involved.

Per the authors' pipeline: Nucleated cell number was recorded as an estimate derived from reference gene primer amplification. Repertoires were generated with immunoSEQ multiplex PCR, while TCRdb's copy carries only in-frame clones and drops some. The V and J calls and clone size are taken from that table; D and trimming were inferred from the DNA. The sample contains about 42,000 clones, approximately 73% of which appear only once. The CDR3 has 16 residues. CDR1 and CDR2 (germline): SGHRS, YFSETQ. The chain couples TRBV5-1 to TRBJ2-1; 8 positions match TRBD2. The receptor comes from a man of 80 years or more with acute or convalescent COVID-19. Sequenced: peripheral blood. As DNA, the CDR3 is TGCGCCAGCAGCTCAGATCCGGGACTAGGCTCCAATGGGCAGTTCTTC. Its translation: CASSSDPGLGSNGQFF.